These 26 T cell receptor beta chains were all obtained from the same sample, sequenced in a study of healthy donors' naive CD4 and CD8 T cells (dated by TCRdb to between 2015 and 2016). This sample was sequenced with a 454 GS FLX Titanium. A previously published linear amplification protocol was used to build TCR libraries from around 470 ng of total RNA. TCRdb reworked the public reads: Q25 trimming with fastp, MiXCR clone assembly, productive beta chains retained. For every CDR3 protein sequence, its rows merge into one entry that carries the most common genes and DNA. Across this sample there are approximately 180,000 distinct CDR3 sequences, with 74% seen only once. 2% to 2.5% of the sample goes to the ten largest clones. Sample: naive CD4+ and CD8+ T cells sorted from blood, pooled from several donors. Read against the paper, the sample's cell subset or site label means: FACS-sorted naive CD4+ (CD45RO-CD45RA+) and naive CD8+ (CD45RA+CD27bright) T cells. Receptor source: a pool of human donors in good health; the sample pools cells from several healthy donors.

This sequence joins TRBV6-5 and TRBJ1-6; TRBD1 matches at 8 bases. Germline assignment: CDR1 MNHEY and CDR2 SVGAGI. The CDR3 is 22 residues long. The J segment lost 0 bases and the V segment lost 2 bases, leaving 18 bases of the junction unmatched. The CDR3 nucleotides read TGTGCCAGCAGTTACCCAGGGTATAGGGACAGGTCCTCAAGCTCCTATAATTCACCCCTCCACTTT. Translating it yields CASSYPGYRDRSSSSYNSPLHF.

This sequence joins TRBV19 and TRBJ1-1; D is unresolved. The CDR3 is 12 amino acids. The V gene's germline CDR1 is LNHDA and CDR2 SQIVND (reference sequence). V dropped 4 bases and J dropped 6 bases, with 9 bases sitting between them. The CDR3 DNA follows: TGTGCCAGTAGTACGAGAATCGCTGAAGCTTTCTTT. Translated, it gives CASSTRIAEAFF. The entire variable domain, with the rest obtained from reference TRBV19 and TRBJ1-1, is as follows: DGGITQSPKYLFRKEGQNVTLSCEQNLNHDAMYWYRQDPGQGLRLIYYSQIVNDFQKGDIAEGYSVSREKKESFPLTVTSAQKNPTAFYLCASSTRIAEAFFGQGTRLTVV.

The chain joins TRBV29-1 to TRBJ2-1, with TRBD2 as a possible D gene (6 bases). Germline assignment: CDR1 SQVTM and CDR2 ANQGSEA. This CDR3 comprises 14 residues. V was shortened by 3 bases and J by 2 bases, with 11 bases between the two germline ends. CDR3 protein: CSVEGGLPYNEQFF. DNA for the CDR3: TGCAGCGTTGAGGGGGGTCTTCCCTACAATGAGCAGTTCTTC.

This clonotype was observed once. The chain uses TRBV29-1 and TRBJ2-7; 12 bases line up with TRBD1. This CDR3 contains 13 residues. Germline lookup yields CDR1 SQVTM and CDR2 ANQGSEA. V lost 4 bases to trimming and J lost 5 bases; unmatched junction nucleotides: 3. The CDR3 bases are TGCAGCGTTGGGGGACAGGGGGCCGACGAGCAGTACTTC. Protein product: CSVGGQGADEQYF.

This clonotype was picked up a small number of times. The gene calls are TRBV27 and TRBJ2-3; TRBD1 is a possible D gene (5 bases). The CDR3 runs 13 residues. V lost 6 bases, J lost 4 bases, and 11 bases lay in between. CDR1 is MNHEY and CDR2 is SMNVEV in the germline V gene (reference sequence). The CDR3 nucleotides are TGTGCCAGCAGGCGACAGTCCCCAGATACGCAGTATTTT. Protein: CASRRQSPDTQYF.

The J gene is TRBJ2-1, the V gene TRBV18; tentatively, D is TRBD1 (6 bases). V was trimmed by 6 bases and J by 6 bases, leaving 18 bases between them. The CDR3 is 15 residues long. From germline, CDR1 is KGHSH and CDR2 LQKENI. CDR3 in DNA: TGTGCCAGCTCTCTTCGTAGGGGGTCGGCCAATGAGCAGTTCTTC. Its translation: CASSLRRGSANEQFF. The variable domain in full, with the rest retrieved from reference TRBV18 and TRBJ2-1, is NAGVMQNPRHLVRRRGQEARLRCSPMKGHSHVYWYRQLPEEGLKFMVYLQKENIIDESGMPKERFSAEFPKEGPSILRIQQVVRGDSAAYFCASSLRRGSANEQFFGPGTRLTVL.

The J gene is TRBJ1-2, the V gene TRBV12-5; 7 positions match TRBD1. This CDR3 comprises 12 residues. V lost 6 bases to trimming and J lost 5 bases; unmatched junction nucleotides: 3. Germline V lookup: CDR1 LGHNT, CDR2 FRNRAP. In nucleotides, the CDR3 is TGTGCTAGTGGATCGACAGGGTATGGCTACACCTTC. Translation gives CASGSTGYGYTF.

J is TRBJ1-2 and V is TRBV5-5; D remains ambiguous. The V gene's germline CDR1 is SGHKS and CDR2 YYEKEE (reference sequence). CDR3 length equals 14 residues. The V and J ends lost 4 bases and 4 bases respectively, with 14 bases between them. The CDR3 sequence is CASSGAESLYGYTF. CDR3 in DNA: TGTGCCAGCAGCGGAGCAGAGTCTCTCTATGGCTACACCTTC.

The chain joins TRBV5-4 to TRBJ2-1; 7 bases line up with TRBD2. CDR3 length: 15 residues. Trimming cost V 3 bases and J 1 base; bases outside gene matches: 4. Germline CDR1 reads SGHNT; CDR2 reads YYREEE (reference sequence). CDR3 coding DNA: TGTGCCAGCAGCTGGCGGGAGAATTCCTACAATGAGCAGTTCTTC. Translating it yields CASSWRENSYNEQFF.

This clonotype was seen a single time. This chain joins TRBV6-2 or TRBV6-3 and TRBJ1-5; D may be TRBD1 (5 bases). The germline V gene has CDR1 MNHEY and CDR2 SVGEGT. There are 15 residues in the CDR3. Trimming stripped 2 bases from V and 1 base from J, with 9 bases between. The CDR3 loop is CASSYGGYSNQPQHF. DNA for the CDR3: TGTGCCAGCAGTTACGGGGGATACAGCAATCAGCCCCAGCATTTT.

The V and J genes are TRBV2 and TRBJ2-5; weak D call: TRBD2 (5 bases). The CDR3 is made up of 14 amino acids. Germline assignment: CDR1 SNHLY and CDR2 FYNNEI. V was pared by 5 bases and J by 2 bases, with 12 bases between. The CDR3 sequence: CASSRGNTQETQYF. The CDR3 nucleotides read TGTGCCAGCAGTCGAGGGAATACACAAGAGACCCAGTACTTC.

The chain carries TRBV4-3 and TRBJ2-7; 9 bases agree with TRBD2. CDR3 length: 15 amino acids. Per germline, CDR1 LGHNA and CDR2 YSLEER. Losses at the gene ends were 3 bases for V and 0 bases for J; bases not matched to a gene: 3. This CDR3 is CASSQTSGSSYEQYF. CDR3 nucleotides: TGCGCCAGCAGCCAGACTAGCGGCAGCTCCTACGAGCAGTACTTC.

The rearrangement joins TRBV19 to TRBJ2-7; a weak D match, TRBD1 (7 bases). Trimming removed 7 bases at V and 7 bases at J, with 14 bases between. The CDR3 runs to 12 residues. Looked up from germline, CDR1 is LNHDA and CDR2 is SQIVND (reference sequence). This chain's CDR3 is CASTGGGLEQYF. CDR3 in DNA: TGTGCCAGTACAGGAGGGGGCCTTGAGCAGTACTTC.

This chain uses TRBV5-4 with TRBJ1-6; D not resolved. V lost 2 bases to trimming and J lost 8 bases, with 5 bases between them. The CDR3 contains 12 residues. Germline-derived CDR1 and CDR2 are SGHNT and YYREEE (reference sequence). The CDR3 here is CASSFQDSPLHF. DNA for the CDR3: TGTGCCAGCAGCTTCCAGGATTCACCCCTCCACTTT.

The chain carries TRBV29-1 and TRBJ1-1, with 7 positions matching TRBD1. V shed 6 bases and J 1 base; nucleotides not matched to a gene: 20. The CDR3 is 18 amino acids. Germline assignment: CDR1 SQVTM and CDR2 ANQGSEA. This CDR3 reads CSVLTGIGRSVGNTEAFF. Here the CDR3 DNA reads TGCAGCGTGTTGACAGGGATCGGTCGGTCGGTAGGGAACACTGAAGCTTTCTTT. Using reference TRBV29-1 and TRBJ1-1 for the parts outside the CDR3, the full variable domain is SAVISQKPSRDICQRGTSLTIQCQVDSQVTMMFWYRQQPGQSLTLIATANQGSEATYESGFVIDKFPISRPNLTFSTLTVSNMSPEDSSIYLCSVLTGIGRSVGNTEAFFGQGTRLTVV.

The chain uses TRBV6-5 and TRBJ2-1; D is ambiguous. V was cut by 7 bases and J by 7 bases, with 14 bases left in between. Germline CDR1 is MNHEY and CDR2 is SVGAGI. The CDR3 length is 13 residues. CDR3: CASTQTGMNEQFF. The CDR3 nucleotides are TGTGCCAGCACCCAGACGGGTATGAATGAGCAGTTCTTC.

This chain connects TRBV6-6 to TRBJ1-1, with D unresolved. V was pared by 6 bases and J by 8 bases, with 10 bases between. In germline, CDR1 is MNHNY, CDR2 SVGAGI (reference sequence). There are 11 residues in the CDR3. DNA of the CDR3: TGTGCCAGCAGACCTGGCGGCGAAGCTTTCTTT. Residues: CASRPGGEAFF.

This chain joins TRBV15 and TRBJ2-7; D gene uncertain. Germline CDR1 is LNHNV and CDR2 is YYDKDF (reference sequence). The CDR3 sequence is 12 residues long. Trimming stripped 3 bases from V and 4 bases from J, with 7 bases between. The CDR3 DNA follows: TGTGCCACCAGCAGGGACCAGTACGAGCAGTACTTC. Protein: CATSRDQYEQYF.

In DNA form, the CDR3 reads TGCAGCGTTGCGGGGGCGAATCAGCCCCAGCATTTT. It is translated as CSVAGANQPQHF. V usage is TRBV29-1 and J usage is TRBJ1-5, with D possibly matching TRBD1 (6 bases). The germline gives CDR1 SQVTM, CDR2 ANQGSEA. The CDR3 length is 12 residues. Trimming removed 4 bases at V and 4 bases at J, with 8 bases between.

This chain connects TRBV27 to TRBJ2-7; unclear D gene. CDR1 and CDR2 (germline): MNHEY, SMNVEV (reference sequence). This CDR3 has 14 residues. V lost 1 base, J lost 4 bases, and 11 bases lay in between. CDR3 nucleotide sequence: TGTGCCAGCAGTTTATTAGGTGTCGGGTACGAGCAGTACTTC. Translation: CASSLLGVGYEQYF.

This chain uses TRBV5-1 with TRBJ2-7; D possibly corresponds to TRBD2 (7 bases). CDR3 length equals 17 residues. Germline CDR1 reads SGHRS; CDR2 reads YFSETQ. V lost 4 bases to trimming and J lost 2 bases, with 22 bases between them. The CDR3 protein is CASSPGVLQGGTYEQYF. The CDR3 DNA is TGCGCCAGCAGCCCAGGGGTTTTACAGGGAGGGACCTACGAGCAGTACTTC.

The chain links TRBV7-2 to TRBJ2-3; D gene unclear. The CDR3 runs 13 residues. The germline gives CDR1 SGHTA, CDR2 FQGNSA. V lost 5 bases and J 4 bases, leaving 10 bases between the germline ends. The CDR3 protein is CASSPYSPDTQYF. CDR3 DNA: TGTGCCAGCAGCCCTTACTCCCCAGATACGCAGTATTTT.

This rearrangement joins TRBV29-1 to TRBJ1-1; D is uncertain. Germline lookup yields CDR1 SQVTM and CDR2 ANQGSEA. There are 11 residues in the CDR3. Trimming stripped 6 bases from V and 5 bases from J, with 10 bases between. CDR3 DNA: TGCAGCGTGAGAGACGGGACTGAAGCTTTCTTT. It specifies CSVRDGTEAFF.

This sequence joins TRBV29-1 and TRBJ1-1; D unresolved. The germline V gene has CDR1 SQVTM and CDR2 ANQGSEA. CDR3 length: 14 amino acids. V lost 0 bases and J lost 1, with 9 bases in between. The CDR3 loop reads CSVEEEGRNTEAFF. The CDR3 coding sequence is TGCAGCGTTGAAGAAGAAGGCCGGAACACTGAAGCTTTCTTT.

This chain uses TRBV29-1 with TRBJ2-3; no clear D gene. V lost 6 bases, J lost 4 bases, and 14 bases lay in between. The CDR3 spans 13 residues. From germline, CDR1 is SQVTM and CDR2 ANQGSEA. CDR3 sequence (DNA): TGCAGCGTCGTGATTCCGCCAGCAGATACGCAGTATTTT. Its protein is CSVVIPPADTQYF.

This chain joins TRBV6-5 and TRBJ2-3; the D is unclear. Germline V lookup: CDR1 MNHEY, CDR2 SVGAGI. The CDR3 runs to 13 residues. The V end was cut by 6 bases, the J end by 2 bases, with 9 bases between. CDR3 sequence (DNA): TGTGCCAGCAGAGGACCGAACACAGATACGCAGTATTTT. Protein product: CASRGPNTDTQYF.